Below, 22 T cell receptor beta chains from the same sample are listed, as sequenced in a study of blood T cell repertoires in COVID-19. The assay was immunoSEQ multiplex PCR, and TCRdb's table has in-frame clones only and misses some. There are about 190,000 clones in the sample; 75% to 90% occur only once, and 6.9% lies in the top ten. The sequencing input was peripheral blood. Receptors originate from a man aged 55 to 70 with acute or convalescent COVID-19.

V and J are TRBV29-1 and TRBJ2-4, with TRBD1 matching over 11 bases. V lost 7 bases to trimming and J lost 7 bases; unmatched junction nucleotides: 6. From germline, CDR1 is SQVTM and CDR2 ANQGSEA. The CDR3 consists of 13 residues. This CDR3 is CSGQGQGVNIQYF. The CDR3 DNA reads TGCAGCGGCCAGGGACAGGGGGTTAACATTCAGTACTTC.

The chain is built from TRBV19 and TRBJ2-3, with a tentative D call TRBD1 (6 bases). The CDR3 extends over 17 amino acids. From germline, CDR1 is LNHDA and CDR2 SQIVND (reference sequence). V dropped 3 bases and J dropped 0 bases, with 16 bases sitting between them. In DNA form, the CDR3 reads TGTGCCAGTAGTATCTCCTCGACAGGAACTAGCACAGATACGCAGTATTTT. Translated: CASSISSTGTSTDTQYF.

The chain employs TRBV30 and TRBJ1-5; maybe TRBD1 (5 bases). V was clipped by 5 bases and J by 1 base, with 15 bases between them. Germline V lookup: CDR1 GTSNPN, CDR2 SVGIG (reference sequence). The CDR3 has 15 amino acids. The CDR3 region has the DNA TGTGCCTGGGGAGAGGGGAGGGGAAGCAATCAGCCCCAGCATTTT. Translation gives CAWGEGRGSNQPQHF.

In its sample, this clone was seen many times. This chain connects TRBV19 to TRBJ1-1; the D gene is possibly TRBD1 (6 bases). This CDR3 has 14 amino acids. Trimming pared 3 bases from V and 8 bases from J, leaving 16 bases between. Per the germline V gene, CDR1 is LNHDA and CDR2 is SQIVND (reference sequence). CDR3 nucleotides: TGTGCCAGTAGTATTATAGGGGGGGCAAGAGAAGCTTTCTTT. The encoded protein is CASSIIGGAREAFF.

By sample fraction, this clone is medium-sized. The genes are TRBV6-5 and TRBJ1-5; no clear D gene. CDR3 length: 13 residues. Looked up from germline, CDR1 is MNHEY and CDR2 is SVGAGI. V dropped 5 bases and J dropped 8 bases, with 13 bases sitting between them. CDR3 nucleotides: TGTGCCAGCAGTCCCACCCCAGTGGAGCCCCAGCATTTT. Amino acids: CASSPTPVEPQHF.

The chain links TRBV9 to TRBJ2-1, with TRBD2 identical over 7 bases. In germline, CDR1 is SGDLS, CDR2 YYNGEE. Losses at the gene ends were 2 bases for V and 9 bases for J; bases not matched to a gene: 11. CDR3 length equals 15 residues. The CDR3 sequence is CASSVSGGGSAEQFF. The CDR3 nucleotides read TGTGCCAGCAGCGTGAGCGGCGGGGGATCCGCTGAGCAGTTCTTC.

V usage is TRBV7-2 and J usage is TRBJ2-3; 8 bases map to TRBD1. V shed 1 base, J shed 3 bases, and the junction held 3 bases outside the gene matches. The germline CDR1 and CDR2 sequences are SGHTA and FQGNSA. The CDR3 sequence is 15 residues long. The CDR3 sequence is CASSLDRGRTDTQYF. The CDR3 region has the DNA TGTGCCAGCAGCTTAGACAGGGGGAGGACAGATACGCAGTATTTT.

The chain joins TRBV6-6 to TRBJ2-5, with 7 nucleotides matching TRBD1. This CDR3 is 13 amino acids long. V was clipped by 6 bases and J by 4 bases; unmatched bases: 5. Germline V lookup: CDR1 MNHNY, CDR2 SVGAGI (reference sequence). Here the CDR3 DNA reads TGTGCCAGCAGAAGGGGGCTGGGAGAGACCCAGTACTTC. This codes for CASRRGLGETQYF.

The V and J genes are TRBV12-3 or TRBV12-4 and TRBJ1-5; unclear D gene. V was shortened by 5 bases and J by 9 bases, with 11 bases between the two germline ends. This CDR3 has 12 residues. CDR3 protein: CASSPQEVPQHF. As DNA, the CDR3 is TGTGCCAGCAGTCCCCAGGAGGTGCCCCAGCATTTT.

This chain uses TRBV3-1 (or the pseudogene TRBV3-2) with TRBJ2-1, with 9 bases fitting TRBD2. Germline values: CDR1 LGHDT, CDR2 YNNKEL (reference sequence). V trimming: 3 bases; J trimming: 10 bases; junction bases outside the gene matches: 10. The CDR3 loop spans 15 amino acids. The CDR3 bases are TGTGCCAGCAGCCACCCCCCGGCGGGAGGGTTCGAGCAGTTCTTC. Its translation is CASSHPPAGGFEQFF.

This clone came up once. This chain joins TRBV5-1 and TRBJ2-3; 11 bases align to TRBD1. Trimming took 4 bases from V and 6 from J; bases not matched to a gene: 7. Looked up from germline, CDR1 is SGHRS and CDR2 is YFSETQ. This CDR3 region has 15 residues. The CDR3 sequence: CASSPGQGARDTQYF. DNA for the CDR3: TGCGCCAGCAGCCCCGGACAGGGGGCGAGGGATACGCAGTATTTT. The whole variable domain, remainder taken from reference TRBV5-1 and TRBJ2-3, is KAGVTQTPRYLIKTRGQQVTLSCSPISGHRSVSWYQQTPGQGLQFLFEYFSETQRNKGNFPGRFSGRQFSNSRSEMNVSTLELGDSALYLCASSPGQGARDTQYFGPGTRLTVL.

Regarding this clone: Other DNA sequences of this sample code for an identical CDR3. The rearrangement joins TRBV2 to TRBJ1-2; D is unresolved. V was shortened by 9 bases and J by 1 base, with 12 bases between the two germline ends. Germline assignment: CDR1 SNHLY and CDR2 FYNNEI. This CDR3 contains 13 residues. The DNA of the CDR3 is TGTGCCAGTAGTAAAGACATTAACTATGGCTACACCTTC. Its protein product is CASSKDINYGYTF.

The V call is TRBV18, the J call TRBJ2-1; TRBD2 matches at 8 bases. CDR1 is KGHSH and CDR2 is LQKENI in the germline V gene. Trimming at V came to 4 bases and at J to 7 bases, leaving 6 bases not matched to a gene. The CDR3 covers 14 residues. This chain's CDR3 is CASSQAGEGNEQFF. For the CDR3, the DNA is TGTGCCAGCTCACAAGCGGGAGAGGGGAATGAGCAGTTCTTC.

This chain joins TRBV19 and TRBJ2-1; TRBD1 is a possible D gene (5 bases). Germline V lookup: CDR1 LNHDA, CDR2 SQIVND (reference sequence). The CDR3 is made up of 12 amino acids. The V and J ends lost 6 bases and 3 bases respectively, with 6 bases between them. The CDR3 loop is CASSDSYNEQFF. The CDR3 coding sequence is TGTGCCAGTAGCGACAGCTACAATGAGCAGTTCTTC.

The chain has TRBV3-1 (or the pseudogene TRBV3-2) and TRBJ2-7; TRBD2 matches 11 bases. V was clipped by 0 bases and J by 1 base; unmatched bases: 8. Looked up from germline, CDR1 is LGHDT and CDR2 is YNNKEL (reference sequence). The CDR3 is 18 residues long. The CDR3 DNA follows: TGTGCCAGCAGCCAAGAAGGACGGACTAGCGGGCAATCCTACGAGCAGTACTTC. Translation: CASSQEGRTSGQSYEQYF.

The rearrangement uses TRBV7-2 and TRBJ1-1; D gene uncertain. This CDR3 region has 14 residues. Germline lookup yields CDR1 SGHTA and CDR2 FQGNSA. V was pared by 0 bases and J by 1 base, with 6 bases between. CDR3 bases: TGTGCCAGCAGCTTAGCTAGGAGGAACACTGAAGCTTTCTTT. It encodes CASSLARRNTEAFF. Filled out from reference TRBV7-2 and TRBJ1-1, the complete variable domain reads GAGVSQSPSNKVTEKGKDVELRCDPISGHTALYWYRQSLGQGLEFLIYFQGNSAPDKSGLPSDRFSAERTGGSVSTLTIQRTQQEDSAVYLCASSLARRNTEAFFGQGTRLTVV.

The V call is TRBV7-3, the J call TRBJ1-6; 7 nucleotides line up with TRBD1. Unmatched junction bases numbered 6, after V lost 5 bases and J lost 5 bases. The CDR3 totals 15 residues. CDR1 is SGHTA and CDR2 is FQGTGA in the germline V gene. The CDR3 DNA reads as TGTGCCAGCAGCCAAGGGACAGCCAATAATTCACCCCTCCACTTT. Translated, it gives CASSQGTANNSPLHF. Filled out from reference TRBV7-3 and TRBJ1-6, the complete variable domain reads GAGVSQTPSNKVTEKGKYVELRCDPISGHTALYWYRQSLGQGPEFLIYFQGTGAADDSGLPNDRFFAVRPEGSVSTLKIQRTERGDSAVYLCASSQGTANNSPLHFGNGTRLTVT.

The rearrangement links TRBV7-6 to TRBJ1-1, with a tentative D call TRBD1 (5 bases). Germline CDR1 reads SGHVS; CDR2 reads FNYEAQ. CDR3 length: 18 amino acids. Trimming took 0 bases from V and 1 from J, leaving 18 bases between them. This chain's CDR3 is CASSLAGRGSGKNTEAFF. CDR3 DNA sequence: TGTGCCAGCAGCTTAGCGGGACGGGGGTCCGGAAAGAACACTGAAGCTTTCTTT.

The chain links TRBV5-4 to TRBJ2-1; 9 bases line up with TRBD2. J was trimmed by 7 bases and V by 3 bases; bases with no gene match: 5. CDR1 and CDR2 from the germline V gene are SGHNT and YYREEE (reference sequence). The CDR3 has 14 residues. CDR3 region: CASSSAGGPNEQFF. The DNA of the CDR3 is TGTGCCAGCAGCTCCGCGGGAGGGCCTAATGAGCAGTTCTTC.

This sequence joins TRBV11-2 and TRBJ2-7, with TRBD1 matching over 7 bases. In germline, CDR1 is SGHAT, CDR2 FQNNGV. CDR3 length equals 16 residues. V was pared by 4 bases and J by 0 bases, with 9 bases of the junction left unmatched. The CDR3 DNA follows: TGTGCCAGCAGCTATTCCAGGGGGTTAAGCTCCTACGAGCAGTACTTC. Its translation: CASSYSRGLSSYEQYF.

CDR3 sequence: CASNQPGSYTF. CDR3 bases: TGTGCCAGCAATCAACCGGGTAGCTACACCTTC. The chain uses TRBV28 and TRBJ1-2; unclear D gene. This CDR3 has 11 amino acids. The germline gives CDR1 MDHEN, CDR2 SYDVKM. V dropped 7 bases and J dropped 9 bases, with 12 bases sitting between them.

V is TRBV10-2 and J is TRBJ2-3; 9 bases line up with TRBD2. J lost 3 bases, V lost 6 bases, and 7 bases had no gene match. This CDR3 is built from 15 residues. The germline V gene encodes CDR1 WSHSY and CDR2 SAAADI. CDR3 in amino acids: CASSRALAGTDTQYF. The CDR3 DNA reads TGCGCCAGCAGCCGAGCACTAGCGGGTACAGATACGCAGTATTTT.